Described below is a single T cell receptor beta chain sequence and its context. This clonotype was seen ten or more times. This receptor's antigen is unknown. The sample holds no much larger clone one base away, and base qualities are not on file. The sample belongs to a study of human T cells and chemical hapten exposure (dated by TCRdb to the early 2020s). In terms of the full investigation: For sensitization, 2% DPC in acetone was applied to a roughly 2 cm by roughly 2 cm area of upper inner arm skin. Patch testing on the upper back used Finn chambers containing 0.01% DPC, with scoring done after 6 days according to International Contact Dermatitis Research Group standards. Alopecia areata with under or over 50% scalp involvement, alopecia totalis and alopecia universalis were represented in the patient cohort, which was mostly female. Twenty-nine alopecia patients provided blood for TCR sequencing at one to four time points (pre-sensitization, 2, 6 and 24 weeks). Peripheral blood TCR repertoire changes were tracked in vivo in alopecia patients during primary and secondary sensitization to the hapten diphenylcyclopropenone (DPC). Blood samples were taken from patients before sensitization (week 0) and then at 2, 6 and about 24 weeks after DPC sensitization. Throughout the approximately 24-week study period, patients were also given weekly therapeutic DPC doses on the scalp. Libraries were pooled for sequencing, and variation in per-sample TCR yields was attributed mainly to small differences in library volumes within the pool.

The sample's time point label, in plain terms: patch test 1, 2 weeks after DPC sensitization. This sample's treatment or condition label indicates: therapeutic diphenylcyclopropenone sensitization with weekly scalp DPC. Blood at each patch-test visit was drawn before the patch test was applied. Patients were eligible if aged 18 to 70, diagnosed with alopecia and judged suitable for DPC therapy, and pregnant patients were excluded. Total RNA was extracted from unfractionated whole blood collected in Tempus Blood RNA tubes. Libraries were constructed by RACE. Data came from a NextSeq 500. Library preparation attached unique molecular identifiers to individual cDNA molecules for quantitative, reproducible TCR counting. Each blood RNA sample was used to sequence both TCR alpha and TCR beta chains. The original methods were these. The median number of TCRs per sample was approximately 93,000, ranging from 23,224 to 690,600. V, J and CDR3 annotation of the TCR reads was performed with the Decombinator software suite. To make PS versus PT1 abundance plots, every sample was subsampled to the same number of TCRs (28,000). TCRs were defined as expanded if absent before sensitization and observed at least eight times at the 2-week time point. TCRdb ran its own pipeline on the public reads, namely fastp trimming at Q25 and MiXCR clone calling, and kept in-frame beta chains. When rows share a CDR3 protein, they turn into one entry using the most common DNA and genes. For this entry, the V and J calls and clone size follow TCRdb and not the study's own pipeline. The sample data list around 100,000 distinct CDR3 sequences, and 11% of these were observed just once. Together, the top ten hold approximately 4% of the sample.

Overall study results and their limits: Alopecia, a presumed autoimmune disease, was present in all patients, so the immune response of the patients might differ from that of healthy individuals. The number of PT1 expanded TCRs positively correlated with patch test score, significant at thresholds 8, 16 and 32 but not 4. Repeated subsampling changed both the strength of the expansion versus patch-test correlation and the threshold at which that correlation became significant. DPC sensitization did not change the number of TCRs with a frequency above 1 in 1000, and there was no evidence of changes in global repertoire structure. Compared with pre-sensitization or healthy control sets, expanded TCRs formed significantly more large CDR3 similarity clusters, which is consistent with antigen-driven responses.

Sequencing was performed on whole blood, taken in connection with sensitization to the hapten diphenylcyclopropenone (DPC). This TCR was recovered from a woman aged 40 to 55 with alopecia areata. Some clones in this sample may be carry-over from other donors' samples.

For the CDR3, the sequence is CASSFSKKTKNIQYF. The DNA is as follows: TGTGCCAGCAGCTTTTCCAAGAAAACCAAAAACATTCAGTACTTC. The chain joins TRBV7-9 to TRBJ2-4, with the D gene uncertain. The CDR3 goes from the cysteine to the phenylalanine over 15 residues. Kept here is only the CDR3 DNA, which spans 45 bases and is read in frame from base 1. Cut back by 3 bases and 2 bases, the V and J ends lie 11 bases apart. CDR1 SEHNR and CDR2 FQNEAQ are derived from the germline V gene (reference sequence).